One sample yielded the 16 T cell receptor beta chains listed below, sequenced in a study of cytomegalovirus exposure and HLA in healthy donors. With 60 Vbeta and 13 Jbeta primers, the PCR was carried out. The method was immunoSEQ multiplex PCR; TCRdb's version includes in-frame clones alone and lacks a portion of them. The sample holds roughly 100,000 clones, roughly four fifths seen once. The specimen was PBMCs. The receptors were sampled from a male donor in good health and CMV-seropositive.

Written as DNA, the CDR3 is TGCAGCGTCGGGACTAGCTTTGGTGGAGGGGCCTACAATGAGCAGTTCTTC. It encodes CSVGTSFGGGAYNEQFF. This rearrangement joins TRBV29-1 to TRBJ2-1, with 9 bases fitting TRBD2. The V gene's germline CDR1 is SQVTM and CDR2 ANQGSEA. The CDR3 covers 17 residues. V lost 6 bases to trimming and J lost 2 bases; unmatched junction nucleotides: 14.

This clone was found a few times. V is TRBV7-9 and J is TRBJ2-5; TRBD1 matches 9 bases. The trim removed 5 bases at V and 7 bases at J, leaving 8 bases unmatched. This CDR3 region has 14 residues. Germline V CDR1 and CDR2: SEHNR, FQNEAQ (reference sequence). The CDR3 DNA reads TGTGCCAGCAGCCTAACAGGGGGCGGGGGGACCCAGTACTTC. Translating it yields CASSLTGGGGTQYF.

V usage is TRBV2 and J usage is TRBJ2-7; the match to TRBD1 covers 8 bases. This CDR3 is 13 amino acids long. Looked up from germline, CDR1 is SNHLY and CDR2 is FYNNEI. J lost 6 bases, V lost 8 bases, and 9 bases had no gene match. CDR3 protein: CASVGGQGSEQYF. The CDR3 DNA is TGTGCCAGCGTGGGAGGACAGGGAAGCGAGCAGTACTTC.

This clone was detected a few times. The rearrangement joins TRBV30 to TRBJ2-4; possibly TRBD1 for D (6 bases). Germline loops: CDR1 GTSNPN, CDR2 SVGIG (reference sequence). This CDR3 spans 11 amino acids. The V end was cut by 3 bases, the J end by 10 bases, with 10 bases between. Here the CDR3 DNA reads TGTGCCTGGAGCCGACAGGCGATTCAGTACTTC. This encodes CAWSRQAIQYF.

The chain has TRBV30 and TRBJ2-7; a weak D match, TRBD2 (6 bases). The CDR3 consists of 13 residues. From germline, CDR1 is GTSNPN and CDR2 SVGIG (reference sequence). With 2 bases removed from V and 1 base from J, the gap between germline ends came to 9 bases. For the CDR3, the DNA is TGTGCCTGGAGTCTCGGGACTTCCTACGAGCAGTACTTC. This sequence encodes CAWSLGTSYEQYF.

The chain links TRBV30 to TRBJ1-1, with 8 bases aligning to TRBD1. The germline gives CDR1 GTSNPN, CDR2 SVGIG (reference sequence). This CDR3 contains 12 residues. The V and J ends lost 3 bases and 4 bases, in that order; junction bases with no gene match: 1. The CDR3 DNA reads as TGTGCCTGGAGGACAGGGGCCACTGAAGCTTTCTTT. This sequence encodes CAWRTGATEAFF. Supplemented by reference TRBV30 and TRBJ1-1, the full variable domain reads SQTIHQWPATLVQPVGSPLSLECTVEGTSNPNLYWYRQAAGRGLQLLFYSVGIGQISSEVPQNLSASRPQDRQFILSSKKLLLSDSGFYLCAWRTGATEAFFGQGTRLTVV.

This clone was observed a few times. The V and J genes are TRBV7-9 and TRBJ1-2; D remains ambiguous. Trimming pared 10 bases from V and 2 bases from J, leaving 20 bases between. This CDR3 is built from 15 residues. Germline values: CDR1 SEHNR, CDR2 FQNEAQ (reference sequence). The CDR3 protein is CAIPGPSGRNYGYTF. For the CDR3, the DNA is TGTGCCATCCCTGGCCCCTCAGGAAGGAACTATGGCTACACCTTC.

With respect to this clone: An end of the junction differs from the germline gene, which may be a read error. The V gene is TRBV4-2, the J gene TRBJ1-5, with 9 bases matching TRBD1. CDR1 and CDR2 (germline): LGHNA, YNFKEQ. CDR3 length equals 15 residues. The CDR3 here is CASRQGDRGNQPQHF. The DNA for the CDR3 is TGTGCCAGCAGACAAGGGGACAGGGGCAATCAGCCCCAGCATTTT.

The chain uses TRBV4-3 and TRBJ1-5, with D hard to call. Germline CDR1 is LGHNA and CDR2 is YSLEER. V lost 0 bases to trimming and J lost 7 bases, with 10 bases between them. This CDR3 spans 14 amino acids. The CDR3 is CASSQESSEQPQHF. The CDR3 region has the DNA TGCGCCAGCAGCCAAGAATCGAGTGAACAGCCCCAGCATTTT.

This clone was picked up a small number of times. The V and J genes are TRBV5-1 and TRBJ1-3; possible D gene TRBD1, 5 bases. The CDR3 loop spans 15 amino acids. Germline V lookup: CDR1 SGHRS, CDR2 YFSETQ. The V gene lost 3 bases and the J gene lost 4 bases, with 14 bases spanning the gap. CDR3 nucleotides: TGCGCCAGCAGCTCTGACAGAACCTCCGGAAACACCATATATTTT. It encodes CASSSDRTSGNTIYF.

The chain is built from TRBV4-3 and TRBJ2-2; 11 positions agree with TRBD2. The CDR3 has 16 residues. Germline values: CDR1 LGHNA, CDR2 YSLEER. V lost 3 bases, J lost 4 bases, and 4 bases stayed unmatched. The chain's CDR3 is CASSHASGGITGELFF. CDR3 bases: TGCGCCAGCAGCCATGCTAGCGGGGGGATCACCGGGGAGCTGTTTTTT.

This chain uses TRBV28 with TRBJ1-4; 11 nucleotides line up with TRBD1. After removal of 5 bases from V and 6 bases from J, the junction contained 8 bases not matched to a gene. The V gene's germline CDR1 is MDHEN and CDR2 SYDVKM. The CDR3 runs to 16 residues. The CDR3 region is CASSTRTGGLHEKLFF. The CDR3 DNA sequence: TGTGCCAGCAGTACCCGGACAGGGGGCCTCCATGAAAAACTGTTTTTT.

The chain has TRBV6-5 and TRBJ1-4; D ambiguous. Germline assignment: CDR1 MNHEY and CDR2 SVGAGI. The CDR3 has 13 amino acids. The germline V and J ends were trimmed by 2 bases and 12 bases, with 13 bases remaining between them. This chain's CDR3 is CASSYSLFQELFF. The CDR3 DNA is TGTGCCAGCAGTTACAGTCTGTTCCAGGAACTGTTTTTT.

V usage is TRBV7-9 and J usage is TRBJ2-1; 9 positions match TRBD2. CDR1 is SEHNR and CDR2 is FQNEAQ in the germline V gene (reference sequence). V shed 6 bases, J shed 9 bases, and the junction held 15 bases outside the gene matches. The CDR3 loop spans 16 amino acids. CDR3 in amino acids: CASSALSSGSPSEQFF. CDR3 nucleotides: TGTGCCAGCAGTGCTCTAAGTAGCGGGAGCCCAAGTGAGCAGTTCTTC.

The V and J genes are TRBV29-1 and TRBJ2-7, with D possibly matching TRBD1 (6 bases). The CDR3 is made up of 15 amino acids. Germline CDR1 SQVTM, CDR2 ANQGSEA. Trimming took 5 bases from V and 3 from J, leaving 20 bases between them. The CDR3 DNA follows: TGCAGCGTTCAGCTCGGGGCAGGGGTAGACTACGAGCAGTACTTC. It translates to CSVQLGAGVDYEQYF.

The genes are TRBV4-3 and TRBJ1-1, with a tentative D call TRBD1 (5 bases). Looked up from germline, CDR1 is LGHNA and CDR2 is YSLEER. The CDR3 consists of 15 residues. The germline V and J ends were trimmed by 4 bases and 1 base, with 13 bases remaining between them. CDR3 nucleotides: TGCGCCAGCAGCCGAGGAATAAGGGGGAACACTGAAGCTTTCTTT. Encoded protein: CASSRGIRGNTEAFF.